The 27 T cell receptor beta chains given below trace back to one sample, sequenced in a study of Graves' ophthalmopathy and Graves' hyperthyroidism. RNA transcripts provided the template for amplifying TCR beta CDR3 regions. The first-round RT-PCR employed HTBI primers together with the Qiagen OneStep RT-PCR kit. A multiplex PCR was then performed as the second round. Each CDR3 protein is one row after TCRdb ran MiXCR on the multiplex PCR reads. The sample has around 1.1 million distinct CDR3 sequences, roughly two fifths seen once. Specimen: peripheral blood or thyroid tissue (not recorded which). These receptors all come from an adult man with Graves' hyperthyroidism.

The rearrangement uses TRBV15 and TRBJ2-5, with a possible D match to TRBD2 (6 bases). The CDR3 loop spans 16 amino acids. Germline V lookup: CDR1 LNHNV, CDR2 YYDKDF (reference sequence). Deletions cut 3 bases from V and 2 bases from J, with 16 bases between. The CDR3 DNA follows: TGTGCCACCAGCAGCTTAAGCGGGTTTAGACAAGAGACCCAGTACTTC. Its protein product is CATSSLSGFRQETQYF.

This clonotype was counted at least ten times. V is TRBV29-1 and J is TRBJ1-3; D is unclear. Germline lookup yields CDR1 SQVTM and CDR2 ANQGSEA. V was pared by 5 bases and J by 2 bases, with 10 bases between. This CDR3 spans 13 amino acids. The CDR3 region has the DNA TGCAGCGTTAGTGGGAGGGCTGGAAACACCATATATTTT. It translates to CSVSGRAGNTIYF.

This clonotype has at least ten counts. The rearrangement uses TRBV12-3 or TRBV12-4 and TRBJ1-5; 10 positions match TRBD1. The CDR3 is 15 residues long. The V segment lost 7 bases and the J segment 4 bases; nucleotides outside the gene matches: 7. The CDR3 protein is CASTTWDRGNQPQHF. The CDR3, as DNA: TGTGCCAGCACCACCTGGGACAGGGGAAATCAGCCCCAGCATTTT.

The chain joins TRBV10-3 to TRBJ1-5, with TRBD1 matching 7 bases. V lost 6 bases, J lost 3 bases, and 2 bases stayed unmatched. CDR1 is ENHRY, CDR2 SYGVKD, per germline. This CDR3 spans 13 amino acids. CDR3 sequence: CAIRGTVNQPQHF. For the CDR3, the DNA is TGTGCCATCAGGGGGACAGTCAATCAGCCCCAGCATTTT.

In the case of this clonotype: Being one base from a much bigger clone, this may be a read error. The V call is TRBV5-1, the J call TRBJ1-6; D remains unclear. Trimming shortened V by 0 bases and J by 13 bases, and 8 bases separated the two germline ends. CDR1 and CDR2 from the germline V gene are SGHRS and YFSETQ. There are 12 residues in the CDR3. CDR3 in amino acids: CASSLVTDPLHF. CDR3 nucleotide sequence: TGCGCCAGCAGCTTGGTGACGGACCCCCTCCACTTT. Full variable domain (remainder filled in from reference TRBV5-1 and TRBJ1-6): KAGVTQTPRYLIKTRGQQVTLSCSPISGHRSVSWYQQTPGQGLQFLFEYFSETQRNKGNFPGRFSGRQFSNSRSEMNVSTLELGDSALYLCASSLVTDPLHFGNGTRLTVT.

As to this clonotype: Being one base from a much bigger clone, this may be a read error. The chain combines TRBV12-3 or TRBV12-4 with TRBJ1-1; possibly TRBD1 for D (5 bases). Trimming took off 8 bases at V and 1 base at J, with 14 bases between the two ends. The CDR3 has 14 residues. The CDR3 is CASGVGGGNTEAFF. The CDR3 coding sequence is TGTGCCAGCGGGGTTGGGGGAGGGAACACTGAAGCTTTCTTT.

This clonotype was observed at least ten times. The chain employs TRBV7-2 and TRBJ2-2; the D is unclear. Germline V gene sequence: CDR1 SGHTA, CDR2 FQGNSA. The CDR3 has 14 amino acids. V lost 5 bases and J lost 7, with 14 bases in between. CDR3 loop: CASSPTKDSGELFF. The DNA for the CDR3 is TGTGCCAGCAGCCCAACTAAGGATAGCGGGGAGCTGTTTTTT.

As regards this clonotype: A read error may produce the germline difference seen at one junction end. J is TRBJ2-7 and V is TRBV12-3 or TRBV12-4; the match to TRBD1 covers 8 bases. CDR3 length equals 18 residues. The CDR3 DNA sequence: TGTGCCAGCAGTCCTGGGACAGGACAGAGGGCTCCGGTTCGCATTTTCTCTTTC. Residues: CASSPGTGQRAPVRIFSF.

CDR3 nucleotides: TGTGCCAGCAGCGTCGGGGACGGGAACGATCAGCCCCAGCATTTT. It encodes CASSVGDGNDQPQHF. The V gene is TRBV7-9, the J gene TRBJ1-5; D is possibly TRBD1 (5 bases). There are 15 residues in the CDR3. CDR1 SEHNR and CDR2 FQNEAQ come from the germline V gene (reference sequence). With 5 bases removed from V and 5 bases from J, the gap between germline ends came to 16 bases.

This clonotype was counted many times. This chain connects TRBV24-1 to TRBJ1-5; D is perhaps TRBD1 (6 bases). The germline CDR1 and CDR2 sequences are KGHDR and SFDVKD. The CDR3 contains 15 residues. Trimming cost V 1 base and J 2 bases, with 8 bases left between them. The DNA of the CDR3 is TGTGCCACCAGTGATTTTGGGGGCTGCAATCAGCCCCAGCATTTT. Its translation is CATSDFGGCNQPQHF.

This clonotype was found many times. V and J are TRBV20-1 and TRBJ1-4, with D possibly matching TRBD1 (5 bases). The CDR3 has 14 amino acids. Trimming took 0 bases from V and 6 from J, leaving 11 bases between them. From germline, CDR1 is DFQATT and CDR2 SNEGSKA (reference sequence). DNA for the CDR3: TGCAGTGCTAGAGATGGGCAGGGTGATGAAAAACTGTTTTTT. Residues: CSARDGQGDEKLFF.

This clonotype was observed many times. CDR3 amino acids: CASSIDPGSYGYTF. The CDR3 coding sequence is TGTGCCAGTAGTATAGATCCGGGTTCCTATGGCTACACCTTC. V is TRBV19 and J is TRBJ1-2; D is uncertain. Trimming took off 0 bases at V and 4 bases at J, with 9 bases between the two ends. The germline V gene has CDR1 LNHDA and CDR2 SQIVND (reference sequence). The CDR3 covers 14 residues.

There are many counts of this clonotype. This sequence joins TRBV19 and TRBJ2-5; no firm D call. The CDR3 contains 13 residues. Trimming cost V 4 bases and J 6 bases, with 12 bases left between them. The germline V gene encodes CDR1 LNHDA and CDR2 SQIVND (reference sequence). CDR3 nucleotides: TGTGCCAGTAGTACGACGGCGACGAAGACCCAGTACTTC. Translation: CASSTTATKTQYF.

This chain links TRBV20-1 with TRBJ2-2; TRBD2 matches at 7 bases. The CDR3 is 12 residues long. Unmatched junction bases numbered 3, after V lost 6 bases and J lost 5 bases. CDR1 is DFQATT and CDR2 is SNEGSKA in the germline V gene (reference sequence). The CDR3 here is CSARRETGELFF. CDR3 bases: TGCAGTGCGAGGCGGGAGACCGGGGAGCTGTTTTTT.

V gene TRBV15 combines with J gene TRBJ1-1, with D possibly matching TRBD1 (5 bases). Germline CDR1 and CDR2: LNHNV and YYDKDF (reference sequence). The CDR3 runs 14 residues. The V gene lost 3 bases and the J gene lost 1 base, with 9 bases spanning the gap. In nucleotides, the CDR3 is TGTGCCACCAGCAGCTCGGGACCGAACACTGAAGCTTTCTTT. Protein sequence: CATSSSGPNTEAFF. Filled out from reference TRBV15 and TRBJ1-1, the complete variable domain reads DAMVIQNPRYQVTQFGKPVTLSCSQTLNHNVMYWYQQKSSQAPKLLFHYYDKDFNNEADTPDNFQSRRPNTSFCFLDIRSPGLGDTAMYLCATSSSGPNTEAFFGQGTRLTVV.

This clonotype showed up many times. J is TRBJ1-5 and V is TRBV7-9; no firm D call. CDR1 SEHNR and CDR2 FQNEAQ come from the germline V gene (reference sequence). The CDR3 extends over 17 amino acids. V shed 4 bases and J shed 0 bases, with 16 bases lying between them. DNA for the CDR3: TGTGCCAGCAGCTGGGAGACGGGGATCAATAGCAATCAGCCCCAGCATTTT. This sequence encodes CASSWETGINSNQPQHF.

To note about this clonotype: This clone may be a read error of a much larger clone one base away. This chain uses TRBV20-1 with TRBJ2-7, with 12 bases lining up with TRBD2. CDR1 is DFQATT and CDR2 is SNEGSKA in the germline V gene (reference sequence). This CDR3 is built from 14 residues. The CDR3 DNA sequence: TGCAGTGCTACGACTAGCGGGAGAACCTACGAGCATTACTTC. Amino acid sequence: CSATTSGRTYEHYF.

The chain carries TRBV20-1 and TRBJ1-1; weak D call: TRBD1 (5 bases). From germline, CDR1 is DFQATT and CDR2 SNEGSKA (reference sequence). The CDR3 runs to 13 residues. The ends were cut back, 6 bases at V and 2 bases at J, with 13 bases in the middle. The CDR3 spells CSAEGRTNTEAFF. For the CDR3, the DNA is TGCAGTGCAGAGGGACGGACAAACACTGAAGCTTTCTTT.

The chain joins TRBV6-5 to TRBJ1-1; D unresolved. Trimming pared 5 bases from V and 4 bases from J, leaving 11 bases between. Germline V gene lookup returns CDR1 MNHEY and CDR2 SVGAGI. CDR3 length: 13 residues. The CDR3: CASSPGISTEAFF. Here the CDR3 DNA reads TGTGCCAGCAGTCCCGGGATCAGCACTGAAGCTTTCTTT.

The chain carries TRBV28 and TRBJ2-5; tentative D call: TRBD2 (5 bases). V lost 7 bases and J lost 5, with 17 bases in between. The CDR3 spans 14 residues. Germline V CDR1 and CDR2: MDHEN, SYDVKM. The CDR3 spells CASMTSGPIETQYF. The CDR3 nucleotides are TGTGCCAGCATGACAAGCGGACCAATCGAGACCCAGTACTTC.

This clonotype was seen a few times. The genes are TRBV12-3 or TRBV12-4 and TRBJ2-7; D tentatively reads TRBD1 or TRBD2 (5 bases each). Trimming shortened V by 4 bases and J by 0 bases, and 16 bases separated the two germline ends. This CDR3 spans 16 amino acids. Here the CDR3 DNA reads TGTGCCAGCAGTTCCGGGACGTCGTACTACTCCTACGAGCAGTACTTC. As protein: CASSSGTSYYSYEQYF.

A few counts support this clonotype. The chain recombines TRBV20-1 with TRBJ2-7; 8 nucleotides align to TRBD2. The germline CDR1 and CDR2 sequences are DFQATT and SNEGSKA (reference sequence). This CDR3 comprises 13 residues. Trimming took 2 bases from V and 4 from J; bases not matched to a gene: 4. The CDR3 DNA reads TGCAGTGCTAGACTGCGGGGGGAGTACGAGCAGTACTTC. This gives the protein CSARLRGEYEQYF.

This clonotype was recorded many times. This chain joins TRBV19 and TRBJ1-2; 7 bases map to TRBD1. The trim removed 5 bases at V and 5 bases at J, leaving 11 bases unmatched. The germline V gene has CDR1 LNHDA and CDR2 SQIVND (reference sequence). CDR3 size: 15 residues. CDR3: CASSVTGRGDYGYTF. CDR3 coding DNA: TGTGCCAGTAGTGTGACAGGGCGAGGTGATTATGGCTACACCTTC.

V gene TRBV29-1 combines with J gene TRBJ1-1; possibly TRBD1 for D (6 bases). Trimming left V 8 bases short and J 1 base short, with 20 bases between. This CDR3 is 15 amino acids long. Germline lookup yields CDR1 SQVTM and CDR2 ANQGSEA. In DNA form, the CDR3 reads TGCAGCTCAGGCGGGGGGCCGGCGCGGAACACTGAAGCTTTCTTT. As protein: CSSGGGPARNTEAFF.

The chain couples TRBV7-3 to TRBJ2-6; D may match TRBD1 or TRBD2 (5 bases each). Germline CDR1 and CDR2: SGHTA and FQGTGA. The length of the CDR3 is 17 residues. The germline V and J ends were trimmed by 6 bases and 0 bases, with 15 bases remaining between them. In nucleotides, the CDR3 is TGTGCCAGCAGTCCTCCCCATGGGGGCTCTGGGGCCAACGTCCTGACTTTC. It codes for CASSPPHGGSGANVLTF.

Regarding this clonotype: A much larger clone lies a single base off, so this may be a read error. The DNA for the CDR3 is TGTGCCAGCAGCTTAAATCGGGTGGAAGTACAGAGGAGCGATTCACCCCGCCACTTT. It encodes CASSLNRVEVQRSDSPRHF. This chain connects TRBV7-2 to TRBJ1-6; D remains ambiguous. This CDR3 has 19 amino acids. Germline V gene sequence: CDR1 SGHTA, CDR2 FQGNSA.

This clonotype has only a few counts. This chain connects TRBV2 to TRBJ2-5; TRBD1 might be the D (5 bases). In germline, CDR1 is SNHLY, CDR2 FYNNEI. Trimming removed 1 base from V and 5 bases from J, with 14 bases in between. CDR3 length: 15 residues. The chain's CDR3 is CASSEDGAVGETQYF. The CDR3 region has the DNA TGTGCCAGCAGTGAAGATGGGGCAGTCGGGGAGACCCAGTACTTC.